A single sample gave rise to the 2 T cell receptor beta chains below, sequenced in a study of technical replicates of blood from several donors. TCRdb's copy holds only in-frame clones and misses some; the assay was immunoSEQ multiplex PCR. The sample carries some 94,000 clones, about 96% recorded once. Sequenced sample: T cells isolated from PBMCs. Receptors originate from a human donor in good health.

This clone was recorded only once. The chain couples TRBV19 to TRBJ2-7, with 7 bases aligning to TRBD1. The V and J ends lost 3 bases and 9 bases, in that order; junction bases with no gene match: 8. The CDR3 has 13 residues. Germline lookup yields CDR1 LNHDA and CDR2 SQIVND (reference sequence). In DNA, the CDR3 is TGTGCCAGTAGTATTCGACAGGGTCCGGTGCAGTACTTC. It is translated as CASSIRQGPVQYF.

The chain employs TRBV11-2 and TRBJ2-7, with 7 bases lining up with TRBD1. CDR3 length: 16 residues. The V gene end was trimmed by 5 bases and the J gene end by 3 bases; junction bases not matched to a gene: 13. CDR1 is SGHAT and CDR2 is FQNNGV in the germline V gene. CDR3 coding DNA: TGTGCCAGCAGCCGTAGGCTAACAGGGGCCCTCTACGAGCAGTACTTC. The encoded protein is CASSRRLTGALYEQYF.